The 8 T cell receptor beta chains below were found in one sample sequenced in a study of identical twins. TCRdb re-derived calls from the 5' RACE reads in MiXCR, one entry per CDR3 protein. The table records 1.5 million to 2 million distinct CDR3 sequences, around a third of them present only once. Sequences were obtained from cord blood. The origin of the receptors is a newborn girl in good health.

Of note for this clonotype: Mismatch with germline at one junction end may stem from a read error. V and J are TRBV5-1 and TRBJ2-3; 7 bases agree with TRBD1. This CDR3 spans 15 amino acids. Germline V gene data show CDR1 as SGHRS and CDR2 as YFSETQ. DNA of the CDR3: TGCGCCAGCAGCTCAACACAGGGGTACGCAGATACGCGGTATTTT. Protein: CASSSTQGYADTRYF.

The rearrangement links TRBV5-1 to TRBJ2-7; the match to TRBD1 covers 7 bases. This CDR3 spans 14 amino acids. V lost 3 bases to trimming and J lost 2 bases; unmatched junction nucleotides: 5. Germline values: CDR1 SGHRS, CDR2 YFSETQ. This CDR3 reads CASSSDGTAYEQYF. The CDR3 bases are TGCGCCAGCAGCTCCGACGGGACAGCCTACGAGCAGTACTTC.

This rearrangement joins TRBV12-3 or TRBV12-4 to TRBJ2-3; TRBD2 matches 15 bases. Trimming at V came to 10 bases and at J to 10 bases, leaving 6 bases not matched to a gene. This CDR3 is 13 amino acids long. The CDR3 reads CATAGLAGGPQYF. The CDR3 DNA sequence: TGTGCCACGGCGGGACTAGCGGGAGGTCCGCAGTATTTT.

In nucleotides, the CDR3 is TGTGCCAGCAGCCTCGGGATAGCGGGGCAAGAGACCCAGTACTTC. Its translation is CASSLGIAGQETQYF. This chain connects TRBV11-2 to TRBJ2-5, with 8 bases identical to TRBD2. There are 15 residues in the CDR3. V trimming: 5 bases; J trimming: 2 bases; junction bases outside the gene matches: 7. Germline CDR1 and CDR2: SGHAT and FQNNGV.

The chain couples TRBV5-1 to TRBJ2-1; 10 bases fit TRBD2. The CDR3 contains 15 residues. V trimming: 0 bases; J trimming: 10 bases; junction bases outside the gene matches: 7. CDR1 SGHRS and CDR2 YFSETQ come from the germline V gene. This CDR3 reads CASSLAASGGREQFF. CDR3 nucleotide sequence: TGCGCCAGCAGCTTGGCTGCTAGCGGGGGTAGGGAGCAGTTCTTC. The full variable domain, in which reference TRBV5-1 and TRBJ2-1 provide the parts outside the CDR3, is KAGVTQTPRYLIKTRGQQVTLSCSPISGHRSVSWYQQTPGQGLQFLFEYFSETQRNKGNFPGRFSGRQFSNSRSEMNVSTLELGDSALYLCASSLAASGGREQFFGPGTRLTVL.

V gene TRBV20-1 combines with J gene TRBJ2-1; 8 bases fit TRBD2. The CDR3 totals 16 residues. V lost 0 bases, J lost 4 bases, and 8 bases stayed unmatched. Per the germline V gene, CDR1 is DFQATT and CDR2 is SNEGSKA (reference sequence). The chain's CDR3 is CSARDPTSGWYNEQFF. CDR3 in DNA: TGCAGTGCTAGAGATCCCACTAGCGGCTGGTACAATGAGCAGTTCTTC.

This chain uses TRBV20-1 with TRBJ2-3, with D tentatively TRBD1 or TRBD2 (6 bases each). This CDR3 region has 13 residues. Germline assignment: CDR1 DFQATT and CDR2 SNEGSKA (reference sequence). The germline V and J ends were trimmed by 6 bases and 4 bases, with 14 bases remaining between them. This CDR3 is CSAPPRGADTQYF. CDR3 in DNA: TGCAGTGCCCCCCCTAGGGGGGCAGATACGCAGTATTTT.

The gene calls are TRBV27 and TRBJ2-5, with D hard to call. The J call may be incorrect, as the DNA end agrees better with TRBJ2-7. The germline V gene has CDR1 MNHEY and CDR2 SMNVEV (reference sequence). This CDR3 comprises 11 residues. The CDR3: CASSHQCEQYF. The CDR3 DNA follows: TGTGCCAGCAGTCACCAGTGCGAGCAGTACTTC.